A selection of T cell receptor beta chains follows, all from one sample in a study of CD8+ T cells in alopecia areata. Profiled with immunoSEQ multiplex PCR; TCRdb holds only in-frame clones, not every one. The top ten hold 11% to 15% of the sample, which has approximately 150,000 clones, approximately 62% seen once. The specimen comprised CD4+ T cells sorted from blood, sampled at week 24, from a patient treated with tofacitinib. The receptor source for this set is a human donor with alopecia areata. Each CDR3 is given with its conserved first and last residue. D genes are given only for firm matches. Part of the rows lack a size; the others show once, few, many or a class for expanded clones.

clone size | J gene | D gene | V gene | CDR3 protein | CDR3 DNA
NA | TRBJ2-2 | TRBD2 | TRBV30 | CAWSAGLVDTGELFF | TGTGCCTGGAGTGCGGGACTAGTGGACACCGGGGAGCTGTTTTTT
few | TRBJ2-5 | NA | TRBV18 | CASSPTGTKETQYF | TGTGCCAGCTCGCCCACCGGGACAAAAGAGACCCAGTACTTC
NA | TRBJ1-2 | NA | TRBV30 | CAWSPRKGSANYGYTF | TGTGCCTGGAGCCCCCGTAAGGGATCAGCTAACTATGGCTACACCTTC
NA | TRBJ2-3 | NA | TRBV6-6 | CASSYFHATDTQYF | TGTGCCAGCAGTTACTTTCACGCCACAGATACGCAGTATTTT
NA | TRBJ2-7 | TRBD1 | TRBV30 | CAWSRYGSGTGRWEQYF | TGTGCCTGGAGTCGATACGGGAGCGGGACAGGGCGATGGGAGCAGTACTTC
NA | TRBJ1-1 | NA | TRBV15 | CATSRGEGEAFF | TGTGCCACCAGCAGAGGGGAGGGTGAAGCTTTCTTT
NA | TRBJ1-4 | TRBD1 | TRBV5-1 | CASSFTGASPELFF | TGCGCCAGCAGCTTTACAGGGGCATCCCCCGAACTGTTTTTT
few | TRBJ1-2 | NA | TRBV30 | CASGRDRGYTF | TGTGCCTCCGGTAGGGACCGCGGCTACACCTTC
few | TRBJ1-2 | TRBD1 | TRBV30 | CASPDRVDYGYTF | TGTGCCTCACCGGACAGGGTCGACTATGGCTACACCTTC
NA | TRBJ2-2 | NA | TRBV9 | CASSSRPVGELFF | TGTGCCAGCAGTTCCCGTCCGGTCGGGGAGCTGTTTTTT